The 8 T cell receptor beta chains presented below share a single source sample, sequenced in a study of human T cells and chemical hapten exposure (dated by TCRdb to 2020 to 2023). The library was built by means of RACE. Sequencer: NextSeq 500. TCRdb redid the processing of the public reads, applying fastp at Q25 and MiXCR, and retained in-frame beta chains. For every CDR3 protein sequence, its rows merge into one entry that carries the most common genes and DNA. This sample has about 120,000 distinct CDR3 sequences in its table, and 11% of those were observed once. 2% to 2.5% of the sample lies in the top ten. Interpreted using the paper, the time point label stands for: patch test 3, about 24 weeks after DPC sensitization. The treatment or condition label for this specimen denotes: therapeutic diphenylcyclopropenone sensitization with weekly scalp DPC. The specimen was whole blood, collected in connection with sensitization to the hapten diphenylcyclopropenone (DPC). All receptors derive from a woman in her fifties or sixties with alopecia areata. Some clones in this sample may be carry-over from other donors' samples.

The rearrangement uses TRBV29-1 and TRBJ1-2, with 11 bases lining up with TRBD1. V was clipped by 7 bases and J by 6 bases; unmatched bases: 1. Looked up from germline, CDR1 is SQVTM and CDR2 is ANQGSEA. This CDR3 has 11 residues. CDR3 bases: TGCAGCGGGGGACAGGGGGATGGCTACACCTTC. As protein: CSGGQGDGYTF.

In this sample, this clonotype turned up many times. The chain carries TRBV5-6 and TRBJ2-3, with D hard to call. This CDR3 region has 15 residues. V lost 1 base and J lost 2, with 11 bases in between. The germline gives CDR1 SGHDT, CDR2 YYEEEE. This CDR3 is CASSLRSRYTDTQYF. In nucleotides, the CDR3 is TGTGCCAGCAGCTTGAGATCCAGGTACACAGATACGCAGTATTTT.

This clonotype appeared many times. V gene TRBV5-1 combines with J gene TRBJ2-1; D gene uncertain. CDR3 length: 15 amino acids. CDR1 is SGHRS and CDR2 is YFSETQ in the germline V gene. Trimming removed 2 bases at V and 0 bases at J, with 9 bases between. This chain's CDR3 is CASSLHLRSYNEQFF. CDR3 DNA: TGCGCCAGCAGCTTACACCTTCGCTCCTACAATGAGCAGTTCTTC.

V is TRBV9 and J is TRBJ2-7; no definite D call. Trimming stripped 0 bases from V and 7 bases from J, with 8 bases between. CDR3 length: 12 amino acids. CDR1 SGDLS and CDR2 YYNGEE come from the germline V gene. As DNA, the CDR3 is TGTGCCAGCAGCGTAGAAATGGGGGAGCAGTACTTC. This gives the protein CASSVEMGEQYF.

The chain couples TRBV18 to TRBJ2-1; no clear D gene. Trimming took 0 bases from V and 9 from J, leaving 6 bases between them. The CDR3 extends over 12 amino acids. Germline V gives CDR1 KGHSH, CDR2 LQKENI. The CDR3 region is CASSPPPGEQFF. CDR3 coding DNA: TGTGCCAGCTCACCACCACCGGGTGAGCAGTTCTTC.

This clonotype was counted between two and nine times. This sequence joins TRBV27 and TRBJ2-1, with D perhaps TRBD1 or TRBD2 (5 bases each). The germline V and J ends were trimmed by 9 bases and 5 bases, with 14 bases remaining between them. Germline CDR1 MNHEY, CDR2 SMNVEV (reference sequence). The CDR3 consists of 13 residues. CDR3 bases: TGTGCCAGTTCCCGGGACGCCAACAATGAGCAGTTCTTC. Translation gives CASSRDANNEQFF.

This clonotype was detected many times. This chain connects TRBV3-1 to TRBJ1-2, with 9 nucleotides matching TRBD1. The CDR3 is 16 residues long. Per the germline V gene, CDR1 is LGHDT and CDR2 is YNNKEL (reference sequence). V shed 4 bases, J shed 0 bases, and the junction held 6 bases outside the gene matches. The CDR3 DNA follows: TGTGCCAGCAGCCGCTACAGGGGGCGAACTAACTATGGCTACACCTTC. Translation: CASSRYRGRTNYGYTF.

This clonotype was seen a handful of times. The chain is built from TRBV20-1 and TRBJ1-2, with D perhaps matching TRBD1 (5 bases). Trimming stripped 0 bases from V and 10 bases from J, with 12 bases between. Germline assignment: CDR1 DFQATT and CDR2 SNEGSKA (reference sequence). This CDR3 region has 12 residues. Here the CDR3 reads CSAREAQEAYTF. The CDR3 coding sequence is TGCAGTGCTAGAGAGGCACAGGAGGCCTACACCTTC.